A single sample gave rise to the 14 T cell receptor beta chains below, sequenced in a study of T cells in Graves' hyperthyroidism and ophthalmopathy. Amplification yielded TCR beta CDR3 regions, with RNA transcripts as the source. The HTBI primer set was used in a first-round RT-PCR of the TCR CDR3. TCRdb fed the multiplex PCR reads into MiXCR, producing one record per CDR3 protein. The table lists approximately 400,000 distinct CDR3 sequences, 13% of them singletons, with less than 25% in the top ten. Material: blood. These receptors all come from a man aged 30-40 years with Graves' hyperthyroidism that later progressed to Graves' ophthalmopathy.

This clonotype was counted only a few times. The V call is TRBV20-1, the J call TRBJ1-5; a weak D match, TRBD1 (6 bases). The CDR3 loop spans 14 amino acids. Germline assignment: CDR1 DFQATT and CDR2 SNEGSKA (reference sequence). Trimming cost V 6 bases and J 2 bases, with 14 bases left between them. The DNA of the CDR3 is TGCAGTGCCACAGGGAATGTTGGCAATCAGCCCCAGCATTTT. Protein product: CSATGNVGNQPQHF.

Only a few counts were recorded for this clonotype. The chain links TRBV29-1 to TRBJ2-5; 9 bases agree with TRBD1. The V segment lost 3 bases and the J segment 3 bases; nucleotides outside the gene matches: 8. The CDR3 contains 15 residues. Germline values: CDR1 SQVTM, CDR2 ANQGSEA. This CDR3 is CSVDGTGLREETQYF. The CDR3 DNA reads as TGCAGCGTTGACGGGACAGGGCTTAGGGAAGAGACCCAGTACTTC.

V usage is TRBV5-1 and J usage is TRBJ1-1; D gene uncertain. V was pared by 2 bases and J by 5 bases, with 13 bases between. This CDR3 has 14 residues. Germline values: CDR1 SGHRS, CDR2 YFSETQ. This chain's CDR3 is CASSFSGFRTEAFF. CDR3 sequence (DNA): TGCGCCAGCAGCTTCTCGGGATTTAGGACTGAAGCTTTCTTT.

This clonotype was counted only a few times. A read error is likely, as this CDR3 ends without the conserved phenylalanine or tryptophan. V gene TRBV27 combines with J gene TRBJ1-1; D gene ambiguous. The V gene's germline CDR1 is MNHEY and CDR2 SMNVEV (reference sequence). This CDR3 contains 12 residues. V lost 5 bases, J lost 6 bases, and 10 bases lay in between. The CDR3 DNA is TGTGCCAGCAGTCCACGGACCCCTGAAGCTTTCCTT. This gives the protein CASSPRTPEAFL.

This clonotype was observed a handful of times. The chain has TRBV2 and TRBJ1-4, with D possibly matching TRBD1 (6 bases). Per the germline V gene, CDR1 is SNHLY and CDR2 is FYNNEI. Trimming shortened V by 2 bases and J by 7 bases, and 17 bases separated the two germline ends. CDR3 size: 16 residues. The CDR3 reads CASSEPRQGRGEKLFF. CDR3 nucleotide sequence: TGTGCCAGCAGTGAACCCCGGCAGGGGAGAGGTGAAAAACTGTTTTTT.

This clonotype was seen repeatedly, ten times or more. The rearrangement uses TRBV7-8 and TRBJ1-1; D perhaps matches TRBD1 (5 bases). This CDR3 contains 13 residues. CDR1 and CDR2 from the germline V gene are SGHVS and FQNEAQ. The germline V and J ends were trimmed by 6 bases and 1 base, with 9 bases remaining between them. The CDR3 DNA sequence: TGTGCCAGCAGTTGGGGCGAGAACACTGAAGCTTTCTTT. The encoded protein is CASSWGENTEAFF.

This clonotype was observed a few times. This chain uses TRBV7-6 with TRBJ1-4; 11 bases match TRBD1. This CDR3 spans 17 amino acids. The V and J ends lost 4 bases and 7 bases, in that order; junction bases with no gene match: 11. Germline-derived CDR1 and CDR2 are SGHVS and FNYEAQ. Here the CDR3 DNA reads TGTGCCAGCAGCTCCCAACAGATCGGGACAGGGGGTGAAAAACTGTTTTTT. Translated, it gives CASSSQQIGTGGEKLFF. The variable domain in full, with the rest retrieved from reference TRBV7-6 and TRBJ1-4, is GAGVSQSPRYKVTKRGQDVALRCDPISGHVSLYWYRQALGQGPEFLTYFNYEAQQDKSGLPNDRFSAERPEGSISTLTIQRTEQRDSAMYRCASSSQQIGTGGEKLFFGSGTQLSVL.

This clonotype was counted at least ten times. The rearrangement uses TRBV30 and TRBJ2-5, with unresolved D. Trimming stripped 2 bases from V and 5 bases from J, with 9 bases between. The CDR3 is made up of 12 amino acids. Germline V gene sequence: CDR1 GTSNPN, CDR2 SVGIG (reference sequence). The chain's CDR3 is CAWSSSGETQYF. In DNA, the CDR3 is TGTGCCTGGAGTTCCTCCGGGGAGACCCAGTACTTC.

This clonotype was found a few times. This rearrangement joins TRBV4-1 to TRBJ2-7, with 14 bases that match TRBD2. Per the germline V gene, CDR1 is MGHRA and CDR2 is YSYEKL. V dropped 4 bases and J dropped 3; count of bases not matched to a gene: 5. The CDR3 is 16 residues long. CDR3 nucleotide sequence: TGCGCCAGCAGCCCCGGGACTAGCGGGAGTATCTACGAGCAGTACTTC. As protein: CASSPGTSGSIYEQYF.

About this clonotype itself: A junction end diverges from the germline sequence, so it may reflect a read error. This chain links TRBV11-1 with TRBJ2-5, with TRBD1 matching 7 bases. Germline V CDR1 and CDR2: SGHAT, FQDESV (reference sequence). The length of the CDR3 is 14 residues. The CDR3 spells CASSRQGYRETRYF. The DNA for the CDR3 is TGTGCCAGCAGCAGACAGGGATATAGGGAGACCCGGTACTTC.

This clonotype was detected many times. The junction does not match germline at one end; this may be a read error. The chain combines TRBV11-3 with TRBJ1-4; D gene ambiguous. The germline V gene has CDR1 SGHNT and CDR2 YENEEA. The CDR3 runs to 12 residues. The CDR3 here is CASSLEGERLFF. CDR3 DNA: TGTGCCAGCAGCTTAGAGGGAGAAAGACTGTTTTTT.

The chain uses TRBV5-1 and TRBJ2-3; 10 bases agree with TRBD2. This CDR3 is built from 16 residues. The V and J ends lost 2 bases and 5 bases, in that order; junction bases with no gene match: 8. Per the germline V gene, CDR1 is SGHRS and CDR2 is YFSETQ. CDR3 region: CASSFRAGGHKDTQYF. The CDR3 DNA follows: TGCGCCAGCAGCTTCCGAGCGGGGGGGCATAAAGATACGCAGTATTTT.

This clonotype was counted many times. The chain uses TRBV12-3 or TRBV12-4 and TRBJ2-2; 14 positions agree with TRBD2. The CDR3 contains 18 residues. V lost 5 bases to trimming and J lost 0 bases; unmatched junction nucleotides: 5. In nucleotides, the CDR3 is TGTGCCAGCAGTCCCGGGACTAGCGGGGGTCCGAACACCGGGGAGCTGTTTTTT. Protein product: CASSPGTSGGPNTGELFF.

This chain joins TRBV30 and TRBJ2-3; a possible D gene is TRBD1 (5 bases). Trimming removed 7 bases at V and 2 bases at J, with 10 bases between. The CDR3 covers 12 residues. The germline gives CDR1 GTSNPN, CDR2 SVGIG (reference sequence). This CDR3 is CAYRFPTDTQYF. The CDR3 DNA reads as TGTGCCTACAGGTTTCCCACAGATACGCAGTATTTT.